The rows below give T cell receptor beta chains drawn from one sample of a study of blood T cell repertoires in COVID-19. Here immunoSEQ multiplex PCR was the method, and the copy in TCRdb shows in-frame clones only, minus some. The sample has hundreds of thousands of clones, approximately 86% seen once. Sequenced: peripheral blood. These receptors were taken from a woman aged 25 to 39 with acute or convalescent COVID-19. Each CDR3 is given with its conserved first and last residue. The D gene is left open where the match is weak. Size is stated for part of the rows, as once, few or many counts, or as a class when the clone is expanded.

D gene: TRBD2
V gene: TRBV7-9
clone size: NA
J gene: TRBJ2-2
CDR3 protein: CASSIKLAGGTTGELFF
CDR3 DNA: TGTGCCAGCAGCATCAAACTAGCGGGAGGTACTACCGGGGAGCTGTTTTTT

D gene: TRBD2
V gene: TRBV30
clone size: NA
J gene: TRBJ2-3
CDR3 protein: CAWSVAGGSLGSRSDTQYF
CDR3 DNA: TGTGCCTGGAGTGTAGCGGGGGGATCACTAGGAAGCCGGTCAGATACGCAGTATTTT

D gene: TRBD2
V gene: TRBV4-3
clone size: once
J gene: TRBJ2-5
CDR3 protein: CASSQDRELAGGRGTQYF
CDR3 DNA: TGCGCCAGCAGCCAGGACAGAGAACTAGCGGGAGGCCGGGGGACCCAGTACTTC

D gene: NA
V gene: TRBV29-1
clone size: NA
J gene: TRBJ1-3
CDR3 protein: CSVAGYGNTIYF
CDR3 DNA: TGCAGCGTTGCGGGGTATGGAAACACCATATATTTT

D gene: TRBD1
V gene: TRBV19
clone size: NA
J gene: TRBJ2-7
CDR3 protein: CASKDGDSPYEQYF
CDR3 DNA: TGTGCCAGTAAGGATGGGGACAGCCCCTACGAGCAGTACTTC

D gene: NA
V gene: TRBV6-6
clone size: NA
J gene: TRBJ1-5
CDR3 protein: CASSYLNRASQPQHF
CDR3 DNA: TGTGCCAGCAGTTACTTAAACAGGGCCAGCCAGCCCCAGCATTTT

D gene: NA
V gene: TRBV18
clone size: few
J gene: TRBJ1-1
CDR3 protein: CASSLDPGTLNTEAFF
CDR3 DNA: TGTGCCAGCTCACTGGACCCCGGGACATTGAACACTGAAGCTTTCTTT

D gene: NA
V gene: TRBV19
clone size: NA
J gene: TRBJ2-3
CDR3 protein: CASRAASDTQYF
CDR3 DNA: TGTGCCAGTAGAGCCGCTTCGGATACGCAGTATTTT

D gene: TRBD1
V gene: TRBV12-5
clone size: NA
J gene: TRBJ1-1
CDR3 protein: CASGRQGTEAFF
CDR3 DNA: TGTGCTAGTGGTCGACAGGGGACCGAAGCTTTCTTT

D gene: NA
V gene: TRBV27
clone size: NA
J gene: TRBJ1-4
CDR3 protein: CASSNGGEKLFF
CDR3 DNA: TGTGCCAGCTCCAATGGCGGTGAAAAACTGTTTTTT

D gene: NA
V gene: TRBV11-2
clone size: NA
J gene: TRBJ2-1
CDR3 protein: CASSFQYNEQFF
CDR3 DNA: TGTGCCAGCAGCTTCCAATACAATGAGCAGTTCTTC

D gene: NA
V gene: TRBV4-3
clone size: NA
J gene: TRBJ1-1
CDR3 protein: CASSQNRGTEAFF
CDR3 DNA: TGCGCCAGCAGCCAGAACCGGGGCACTGAAGCTTTCTTT

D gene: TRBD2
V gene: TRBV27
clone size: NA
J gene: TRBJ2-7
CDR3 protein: CASSSLSLAGGWYEQYF
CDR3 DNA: TGTGCCAGCAGTTCTTTATCACTAGCGGGAGGTTGGTACGAGCAGTACTTC

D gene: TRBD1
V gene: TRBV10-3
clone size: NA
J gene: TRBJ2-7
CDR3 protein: CAISESGTGSYEQYF
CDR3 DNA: TGTGCCATCAGTGAATCCGGGACAGGAAGCTACGAGCAGTACTTC

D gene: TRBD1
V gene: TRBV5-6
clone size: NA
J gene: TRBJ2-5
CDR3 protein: CASSFWDRAQETQYF
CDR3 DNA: TGTGCCAGCAGCTTTTGGGACAGGGCCCAAGAGACCCAGTACTTC

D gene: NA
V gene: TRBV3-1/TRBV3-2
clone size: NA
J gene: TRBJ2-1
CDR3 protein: CASSLLFNEQFF
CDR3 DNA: TGTGCCAGCAGCCTCCTCTTCAATGAGCAGTTCTTC

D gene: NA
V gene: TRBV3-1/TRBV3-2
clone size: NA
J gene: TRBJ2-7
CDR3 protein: CASSISYEQYF
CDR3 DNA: TGTGCCAGCAGCATCAGCTACGAGCAGTACTTC

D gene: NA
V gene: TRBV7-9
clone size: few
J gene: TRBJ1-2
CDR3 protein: CASSPDTYGYTF
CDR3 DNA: TGTGCCAGCAGTCCCGACACCTATGGCTACACCTTC

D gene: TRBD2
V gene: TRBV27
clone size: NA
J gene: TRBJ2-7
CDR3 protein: CASSPGTIYEQYF
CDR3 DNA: TGTGCCAGCAGTCCGGGGACTATCTACGAGCAGTACTTC

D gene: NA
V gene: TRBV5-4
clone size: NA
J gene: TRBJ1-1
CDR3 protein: CASSSTGVNTEAFF
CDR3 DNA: TGTGCCAGCAGCTCGACAGGAGTGAACACTGAAGCTTTCTTT

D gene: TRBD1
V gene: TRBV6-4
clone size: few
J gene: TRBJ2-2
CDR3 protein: CASGTGDTGELFF
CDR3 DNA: TGTGCCAGCGGGACAGGGGACACCGGGGAGCTGTTTTTT

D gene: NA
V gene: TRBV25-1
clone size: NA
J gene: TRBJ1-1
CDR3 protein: CASSEFGGLNTEAFF
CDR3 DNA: TGTGCCAGCAGTGAATTTGGGGGGTTGAACACTGAAGCTTTCTTT

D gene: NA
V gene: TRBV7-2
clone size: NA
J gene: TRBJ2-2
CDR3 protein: CASSLSGSVTGELFF
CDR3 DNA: TGTGCCAGCAGCTTAAGTGGGAGTGTCACCGGGGAGCTGTTTTTT

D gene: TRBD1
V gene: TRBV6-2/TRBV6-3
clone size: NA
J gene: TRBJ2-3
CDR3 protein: CASSPLTGGTDTQYF
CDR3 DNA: TGTGCCAGCAGCCCCCTCACAGGGGGGACCGATACGCAGTATTTT

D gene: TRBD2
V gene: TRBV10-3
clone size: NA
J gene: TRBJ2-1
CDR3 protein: CAIRPTSGRVDEQFF
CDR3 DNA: TGTGCCATCAGACCAACTAGCGGGAGGGTCGATGAGCAGTTCTTC

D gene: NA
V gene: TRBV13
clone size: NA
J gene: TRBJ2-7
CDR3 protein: CASSLYAYEQYF
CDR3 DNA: TGTGCCAGCAGCTTATATGCCTACGAGCAGTACTTC

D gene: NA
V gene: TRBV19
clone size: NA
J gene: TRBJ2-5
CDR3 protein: CASSINRGETQYF
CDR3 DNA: TGTGCCAGTAGTATTAATCGGGGGGAGACCCAGTACTTC

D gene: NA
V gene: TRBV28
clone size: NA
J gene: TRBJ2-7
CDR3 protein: CASSFKGERYGQYF
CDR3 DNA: TGTGCCAGCAGTTTCAAGGGGGAACGGTACGGGCAGTACTTC